This T cell receptor (beta chain) was obtained from a study of T-cell memory formation after mild COVID-19. Study conclusions and caveats: In second-wave clones peaking day 37, SARS-CoV-2 specificity remained unconfirmed. Memory from before infection featured some responding clones, which suggests cross-reactive memory joined.

5'RACE with constant-segment primers yielded barcoded, UMI-tagged TCR alpha and TCR beta cDNA libraries. MiXCR, run by TCRdb on the 5' RACE reads, gives a single entry per CDR3 protein. The repertoire has 80,000 to 95,000 distinct CDR3 sequences, around a quarter of them found once; the top ten carry around 45%. CDR1 is SGHVS and CDR2 is FQNEAQ in the germline V gene. Trimming cost V 1 base and J 3 bases, with 7 bases left between them. CDR3 length equals 13 residues. This clonotype was counted between two and nine times. Antigen unknown. The chain combines TRBV7-8 with TRBJ2-7; D not certain. The material sequenced was PBMCs or a T cell subset sorted from them (not recorded which). The receptor was derived from a man between 18 and 29 years old who had mild COVID-19 (a few samples of this study predate the infection). Cell type and time point are not known. CDR3 loop: CASSLGAFYEQYV. For the CDR3, the DNA is TGTGCCAGCAGCTTAGGGGCCTTCTACGAGCAGTACGTC.